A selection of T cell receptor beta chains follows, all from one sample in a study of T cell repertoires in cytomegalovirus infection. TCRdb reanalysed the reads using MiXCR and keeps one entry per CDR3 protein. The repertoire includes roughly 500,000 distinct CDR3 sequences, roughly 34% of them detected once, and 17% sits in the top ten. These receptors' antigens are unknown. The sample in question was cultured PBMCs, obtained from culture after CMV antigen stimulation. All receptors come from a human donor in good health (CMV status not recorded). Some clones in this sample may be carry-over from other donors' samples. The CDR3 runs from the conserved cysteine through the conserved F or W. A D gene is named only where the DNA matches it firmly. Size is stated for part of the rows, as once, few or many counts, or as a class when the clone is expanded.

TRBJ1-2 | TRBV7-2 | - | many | TGTGCCAGCAGCTCCAAACAGGGCAGTGGCTACACCTTC | CASSSKQGSGYTF
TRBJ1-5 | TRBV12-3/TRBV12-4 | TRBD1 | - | TGTGCCAGCAGTCTTAGGACAGGGGGCTTTCAGCCCCAGCATTTT | CASSLRTGGFQPQHF
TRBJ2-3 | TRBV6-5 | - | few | TGTGCCAGCAGTTACCAAGGCGGAACCACATACTTTTTT | CASSYQGGTTYFF
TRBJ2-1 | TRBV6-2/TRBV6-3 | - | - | TGTGCCAGCAGTTCCGCGGGCTCGTCGAGCTCCTACAATGAGCAGTTCTTC | CASSSAGSSSSYNEQFF
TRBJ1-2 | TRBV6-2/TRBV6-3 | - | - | TGTGCCAGCAGTACCAGGAGGGGCTACACCTTC | CASSTRRGYTF
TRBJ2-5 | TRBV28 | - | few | TGTGCCAGCAGACCAGACGGGTACCAAGAGACCCAGTACTTC | CASRPDGYQETQYF
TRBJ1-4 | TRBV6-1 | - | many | TGTGCCAGCAGGGGCCTTGCAACTAATGAAAAACTGTTTTTT | CASRGLATNEKLFF
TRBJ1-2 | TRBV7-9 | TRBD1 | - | TGTGCCAGCAGCCCCAGTAGGGGGCGAGTCTATGGCTACACCTTC | CASSPSRGRVYGYTF
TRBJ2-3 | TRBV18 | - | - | TGTGCCAGCTCACCAGGGGGCGTGAGCACAGATACGCAGTATTTT | CASSPGGVSTDTQYF
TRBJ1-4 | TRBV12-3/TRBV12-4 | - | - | TGTGCCAGCAGTTGGCAAAAGGGGGGTGGAGAAAAACTGTTTTTT | CASSWQKGGGEKLFF
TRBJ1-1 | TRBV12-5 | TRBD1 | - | TGTGCTAGTGTCAGCTACAGGGGTGTCGACACTGAAGCTTTCTTT | CASVSYRGVDTEAFF
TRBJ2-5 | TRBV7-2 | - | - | TGTGCCAGCAGCCCTTGGGGGGGCTTGTTCGTTGAGACCCAGTACTTC | CASSPWGGLFVETQYF
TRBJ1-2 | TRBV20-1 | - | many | TGCAGTGCCGGACTACCGGGACACCCTCCAGGCTACACCTTC | CSAGLPGHPPGYTF
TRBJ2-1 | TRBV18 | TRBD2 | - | TGTGCCAGCTCACACGCGTCTAGCGGGAGCTCCTACAATGAGCAGTTCTTC | CASSHASSGSSYNEQFF
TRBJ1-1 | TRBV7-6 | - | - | TGTGCCAGCAGGGGGATTGGCAAGGATGATTCTGAAGCTTTCTTT | CASRGIGKDDSEAFF
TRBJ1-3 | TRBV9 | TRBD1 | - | TGTGCCAGCAGCGTAGATCCGGGGACAGGGCCTGGAAACACCATATATTTT | CASSVDPGTGPGNTIYF
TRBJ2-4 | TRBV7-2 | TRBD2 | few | TGTGCCAGCAGCTTAAGGCTAGCGGGAGACCAAAACATTCAGTACTTC | CASSLRLAGDQNIQYF
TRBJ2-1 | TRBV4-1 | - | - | TGCGCCAGCAGCCCCCAAGGGACAAAGAGCTCCTACAATGAGCAGTTCTTC | CASSPQGTKSSYNEQFF
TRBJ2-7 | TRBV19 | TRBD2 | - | TGTGCCAGTAGTATTCAAGCGGGGCCTACCTACGAGCAGTACTTC | CASSIQAGPTYEQYF
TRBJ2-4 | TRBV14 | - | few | TGTGCCAGCAGCCCCCGCTGGACAGTGGGCAAAAACATTCAGTACTTC | CASSPRWTVGKNIQYF
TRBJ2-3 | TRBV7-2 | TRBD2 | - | TGTGCCAGCAGCTTTGTAGCGGGAGGGCCCCCCCCAGATACGCAGTATTTT | CASSFVAGGPPPDTQYF
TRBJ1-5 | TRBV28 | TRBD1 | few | TGTGCCAGCAGAGCACAGGGGGACCAGCCCCAGCATTTT | CASRAQGDQPQHF
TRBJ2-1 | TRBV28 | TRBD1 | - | TGTGCCAGCATCGAGCCCGGGACAGCATACAATGAGCAGTTCTTC | CASIEPGTAYNEQFF
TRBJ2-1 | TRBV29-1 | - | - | TGCAGCGGACCGAGCGGGTACGACAATGAGCAGTTCTTC | CSGPSGYDNEQFF
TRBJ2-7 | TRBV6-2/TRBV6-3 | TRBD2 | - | TGTGCCAGCGGACCAGCGGGAGGGCCCTACGAGCAGTACTTC | CASGPAGGPYEQYF
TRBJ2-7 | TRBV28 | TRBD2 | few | TGTGCCAGCAGCACGGAGGCAGCGGGAGTTTACGAGCAGTACTTC | CASSTEAAGVYEQYF
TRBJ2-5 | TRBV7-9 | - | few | TGTGCCAGCAACAGAGCGGGCCAAGAGACCCAGTACTTC | CASNRAGQETQYF
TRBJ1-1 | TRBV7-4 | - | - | TGTGCCAGCAGCTCCCTGGGACCCTGGGACACTGAAGCTTTCTTT | CASSSLGPWDTEAFF
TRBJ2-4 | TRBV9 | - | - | TGTGCCAGCAGCCTCGAAGGGGGAGGCACCCCCAAAAACATTCAGTACTTC | CASSLEGGGTPKNIQYF
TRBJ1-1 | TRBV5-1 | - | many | TGCGCCAGCAGCTTGGGGGCGACAGGGAACACTGAAGCTTTCTTT | CASSLGATGNTEAFF
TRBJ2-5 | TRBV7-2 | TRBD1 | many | TGTGCCAGCAGCTTAATGGCAGGGGGCTTGGGAGAGACCCAGTACTTC | CASSLMAGGLGETQYF
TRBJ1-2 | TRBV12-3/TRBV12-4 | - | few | TGTGCCAGCAGCCGCCGGTGGGAGGGTGGCTACACCTTC | CASSRRWEGGYTF
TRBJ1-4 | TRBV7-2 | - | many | TGTGCCAGCAGCTTAGCGGGCCCTCCGGATGAAAAACTGTTTTTT | CASSLAGPPDEKLFF
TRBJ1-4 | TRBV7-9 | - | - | TGTGCCAGCCTGGCAGATAATGAAAAACTGTTTTTT | CASLADNEKLFF
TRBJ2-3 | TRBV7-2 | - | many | TGTGCCAGCAGCCGAAGGCTCACAGATACGCAGTATTTT | CASSRRLTDTQYF
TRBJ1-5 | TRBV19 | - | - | TGTGCCAGTACCTCGGACGCTCAGCCCCAGCATTTT | CASTSDAQPQHF
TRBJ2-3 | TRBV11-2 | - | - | TGTGCCAGCAGCTTAGATCCGGGTGCAGATACGCAGTATTTT | CASSLDPGADTQYF
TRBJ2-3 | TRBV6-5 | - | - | TGTGCCAGCAGTTATTTCGGGAGCCCAGATACGCAGTATTTT | CASSYFGSPDTQYF
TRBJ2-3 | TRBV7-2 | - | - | TGTGCCAGCAGCTTTCGGCGGGAATTCACAGATACGCAGTATTTT | CASSFRREFTDTQYF
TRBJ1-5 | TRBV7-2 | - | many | TGTGCCAGCAGCCCCGCGGTCGGCAGTGATCAGCCCCAGCATTTT | CASSPAVGSDQPQHF
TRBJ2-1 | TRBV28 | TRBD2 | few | TGTGCCAGCAGATATAGCAGCGGGGGGAGCTCCTACAATGAGCAGTTCTTC | CASRYSSGGSSYNEQFF
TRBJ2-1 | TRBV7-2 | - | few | TGTGCCAGCAGCTTGGTCAGGGTGCAGTCCTACAATGAGCAGTTCTTC | CASSLVRVQSYNEQFF
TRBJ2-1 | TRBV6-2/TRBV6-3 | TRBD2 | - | TGTGCCAGCAGTGCCCTTTTGCGGGAGGGAAACAATGAGCAGTTCTTC | CASSALLREGNNEQFF
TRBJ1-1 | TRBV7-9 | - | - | TGTGCCAGCAGCTTAACCCCCCGGGACACTGAAGCTTTCTTT | CASSLTPRDTEAFF
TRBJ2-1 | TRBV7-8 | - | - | TGTGCCAGCAGCTTAGAGGGGAAGGTCTCCTACAATGAGCAGTTCTTC | CASSLEGKVSYNEQFF
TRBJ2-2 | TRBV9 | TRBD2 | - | TGTGCCAGCAGCCCGAGGGCGACTAGCGGGATACGCACCGGGGAGCTGTTTTTT | CASSPRATSGIRTGELFF
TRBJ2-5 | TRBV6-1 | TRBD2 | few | TGTGCCAGCAAACGGCTAGCGGGAAACCAAGAGACCCAGTACTTC | CASKRLAGNQETQYF
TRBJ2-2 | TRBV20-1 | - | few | TGCAGTGCTATGCCCAGGGGGGACACCGGGGAGCTGTTTTTT | CSAMPRGDTGELFF
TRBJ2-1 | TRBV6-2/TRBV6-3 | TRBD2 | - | TGTGCCAGCAGTTTCAATTCCTGGACTAGCGGGAGGGGTAGGCCCTACAATGAGCAGTTCTTC | CASSFNSWTSGRGRPYNEQFF
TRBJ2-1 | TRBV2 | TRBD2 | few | TGTGCCAGCAGGGGGACTAGCGGAAGATACAATGAGCAGTTCTTC | CASRGTSGRYNEQFF
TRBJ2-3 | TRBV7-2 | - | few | TGTGCCAGCAGCTTAGCGGGGCTCACCGGGGTGGCGCAGTATTTT | CASSLAGLTGVAQYF
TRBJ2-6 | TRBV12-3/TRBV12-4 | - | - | TGTGCCAGCAGGGAGTCCACTGGGGCCAACGTCCTGACTTTC | CASRESTGANVLTF
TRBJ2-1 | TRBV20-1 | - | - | TGCAGTGCTAAGAAAAAAGCAGTGGGGGGTTCAACCGAGCAGTTCTTC | CSAKKKAVGGSTEQFF
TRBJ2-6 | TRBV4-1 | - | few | TGCGCCAGCAGCCCGCCGGCAGCTGGGGCCAACGTCCTGACTTTC | CASSPPAAGANVLTF
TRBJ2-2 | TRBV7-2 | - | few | TGTGCCAGCAGCCTGCACCCGAACACCGGGGAGCTGTTTTTT | CASSLHPNTGELFF
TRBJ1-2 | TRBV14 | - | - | TGTGCCAGCAGCGAAAGAAGGAGGAAAATAGATGGCTACACCTTC | CASSERRRKIDGYTF
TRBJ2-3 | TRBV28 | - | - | TGTGCCAGCAGTCGAGGTCGACTTCTCAGAGACGCACTTGCTACGCAGTATTTT | CASSRGRLLRDALATQYF